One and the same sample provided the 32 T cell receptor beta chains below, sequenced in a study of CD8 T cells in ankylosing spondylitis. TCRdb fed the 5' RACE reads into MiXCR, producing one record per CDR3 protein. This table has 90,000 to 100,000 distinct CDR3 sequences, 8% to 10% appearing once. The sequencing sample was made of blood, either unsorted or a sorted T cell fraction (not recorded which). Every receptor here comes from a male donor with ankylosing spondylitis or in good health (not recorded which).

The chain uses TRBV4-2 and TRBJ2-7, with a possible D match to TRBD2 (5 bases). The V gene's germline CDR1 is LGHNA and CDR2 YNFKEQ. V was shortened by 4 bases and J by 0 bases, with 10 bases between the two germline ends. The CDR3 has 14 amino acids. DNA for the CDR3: TGTGCCAGCAGCCCCGGGATCTTCTCCTACGAGCAGTACTTC. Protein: CASSPGIFSYEQYF.

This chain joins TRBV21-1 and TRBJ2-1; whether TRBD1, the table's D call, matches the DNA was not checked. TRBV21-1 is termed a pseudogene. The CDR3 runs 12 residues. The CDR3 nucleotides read TGTGCCAGCGTCAGACAGGGCAATGAGCAGTTCTTC. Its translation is CASVRQGNEQFF.

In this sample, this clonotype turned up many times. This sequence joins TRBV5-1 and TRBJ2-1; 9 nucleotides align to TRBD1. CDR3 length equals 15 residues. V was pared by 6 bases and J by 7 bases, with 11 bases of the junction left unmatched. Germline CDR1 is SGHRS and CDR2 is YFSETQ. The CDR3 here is CASTPEPQGANEQFF. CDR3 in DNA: TGCGCCAGCACCCCGGAACCACAGGGGGCGAATGAGCAGTTCTTC.

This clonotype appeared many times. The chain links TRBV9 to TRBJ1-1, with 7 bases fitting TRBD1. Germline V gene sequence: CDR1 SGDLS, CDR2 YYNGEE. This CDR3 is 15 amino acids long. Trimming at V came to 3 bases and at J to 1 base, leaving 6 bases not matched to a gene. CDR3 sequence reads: CASSATDRANTEAFF. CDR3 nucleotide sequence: TGTGCCAGCAGCGCAACCGACAGGGCGAACACTGAAGCTTTCTTT.

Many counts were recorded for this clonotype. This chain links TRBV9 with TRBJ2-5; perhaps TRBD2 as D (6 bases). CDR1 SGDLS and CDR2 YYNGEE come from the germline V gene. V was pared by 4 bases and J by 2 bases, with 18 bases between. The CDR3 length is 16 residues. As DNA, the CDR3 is TGTGCCAGCAGCTTAACTCCGGGACTGTCACAAGAGACCCAGTACTTC. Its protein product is CASSLTPGLSQETQYF.

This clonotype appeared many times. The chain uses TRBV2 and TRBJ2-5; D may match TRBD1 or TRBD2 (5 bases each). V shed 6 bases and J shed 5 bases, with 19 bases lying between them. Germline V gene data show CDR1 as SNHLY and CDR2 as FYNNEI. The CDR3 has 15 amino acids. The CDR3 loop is CASSPLLGVEETQYF. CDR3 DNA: TGTGCCAGCAGCCCTCTGCTGGGGGTCGAGGAGACCCAGTACTTC.

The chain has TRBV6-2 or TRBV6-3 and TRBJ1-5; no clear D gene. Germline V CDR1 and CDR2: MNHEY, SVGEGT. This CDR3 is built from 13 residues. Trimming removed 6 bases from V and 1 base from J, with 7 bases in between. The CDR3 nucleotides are TGTGCCAGCAGAGAATGGAGCAATCAGCCCCAGCATTTT. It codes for CASREWSNQPQHF.

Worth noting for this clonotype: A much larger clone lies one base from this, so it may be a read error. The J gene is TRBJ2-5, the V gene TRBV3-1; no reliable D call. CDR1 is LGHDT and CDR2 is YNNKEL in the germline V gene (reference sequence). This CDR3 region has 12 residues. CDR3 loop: CASGQDGQTQYF. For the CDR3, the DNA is TGTGCCAGCGGCCAAGATGGACAGACCCAGTACTTC.

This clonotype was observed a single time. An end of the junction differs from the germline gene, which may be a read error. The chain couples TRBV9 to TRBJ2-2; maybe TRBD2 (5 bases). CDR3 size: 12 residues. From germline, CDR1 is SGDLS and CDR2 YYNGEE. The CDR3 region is CASSGGAGEPFF. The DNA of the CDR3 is TGTGCCAGCAGCGGCGGTGCCGGGGAGCCGTTTTTT.

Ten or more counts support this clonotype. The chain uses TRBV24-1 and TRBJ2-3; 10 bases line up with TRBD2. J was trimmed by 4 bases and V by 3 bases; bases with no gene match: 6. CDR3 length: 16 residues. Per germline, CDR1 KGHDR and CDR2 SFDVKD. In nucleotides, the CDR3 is TGTGCCACCAGTGATCCCGGGACTAGCGAGGCAGATACGCAGTATTTT. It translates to CATSDPGTSEADTQYF.

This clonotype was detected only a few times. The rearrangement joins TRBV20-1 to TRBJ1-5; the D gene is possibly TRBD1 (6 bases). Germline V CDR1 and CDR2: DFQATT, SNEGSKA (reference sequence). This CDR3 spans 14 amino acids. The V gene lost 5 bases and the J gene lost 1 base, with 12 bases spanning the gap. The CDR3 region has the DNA TGCAGTGCTGAAAGGGGGGGGAGCAATCAGCCCCAGCATTTT. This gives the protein CSAERGGSNQPQHF.

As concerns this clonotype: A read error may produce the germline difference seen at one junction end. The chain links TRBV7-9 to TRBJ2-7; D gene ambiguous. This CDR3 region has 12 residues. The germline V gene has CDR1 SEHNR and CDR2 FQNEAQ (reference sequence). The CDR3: CTSSLGGYEQYF. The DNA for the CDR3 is TGTACCAGCAGCTTGGGTGGATACGAGCAGTACTTC.

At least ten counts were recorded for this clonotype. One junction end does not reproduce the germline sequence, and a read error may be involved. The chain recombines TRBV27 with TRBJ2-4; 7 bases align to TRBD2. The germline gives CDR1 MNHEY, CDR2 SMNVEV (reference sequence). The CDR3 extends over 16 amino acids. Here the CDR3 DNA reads TGTGCCATCAGTCCCCTCCTTCAGGGAGGGGAAAACATTCAGTACTTC. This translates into CAISPLLQGGENIQYF.

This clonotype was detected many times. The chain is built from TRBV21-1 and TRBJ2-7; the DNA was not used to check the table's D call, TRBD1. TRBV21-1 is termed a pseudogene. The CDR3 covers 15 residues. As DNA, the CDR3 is TGTGCCAGCCGCCGGTCTAGGGACAGCCCCTACGAGCAGTACTTC. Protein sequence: CASRRSRDSPYEQYF.

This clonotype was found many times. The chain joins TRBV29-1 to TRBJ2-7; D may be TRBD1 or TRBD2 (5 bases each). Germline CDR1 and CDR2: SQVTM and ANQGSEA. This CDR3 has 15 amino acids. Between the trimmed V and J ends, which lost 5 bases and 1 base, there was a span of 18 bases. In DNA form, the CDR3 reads TGCAGCGTTAGTCCTACAGGAGGAGGATCCTACGAGCAGTACTTC. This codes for CSVSPTGGGSYEQYF.

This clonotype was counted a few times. CDR3 sequence: CAWSPSASTDTQYF. CDR3 coding DNA: TGTGCCTGGAGCCCTTCGGCTAGCACAGATACGCAGTATTTT. The V gene is TRBV30, the J gene TRBJ2-3, with D unresolved. The CDR3 has 14 residues. The V and J ends lost 3 bases and 0 bases respectively, with 10 bases between them. Germline V gives CDR1 GTSNPN, CDR2 SVGIG (reference sequence).

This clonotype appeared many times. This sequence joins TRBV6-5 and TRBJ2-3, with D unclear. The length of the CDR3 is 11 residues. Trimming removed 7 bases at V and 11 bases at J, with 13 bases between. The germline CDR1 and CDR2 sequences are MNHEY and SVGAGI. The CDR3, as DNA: TGTGCCAGCACGTCCCTAGGTATGCAGTATTTT. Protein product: CASTSLGMQYF.

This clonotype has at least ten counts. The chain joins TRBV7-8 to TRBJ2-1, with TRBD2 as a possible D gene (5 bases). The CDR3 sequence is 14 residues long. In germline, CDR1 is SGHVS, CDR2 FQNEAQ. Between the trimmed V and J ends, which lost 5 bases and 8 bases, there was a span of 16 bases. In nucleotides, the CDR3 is TGTGCCAGCAGCGCCCTTACTAGGTCCCATGAGCAGTTCTTC. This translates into CASSALTRSHEQFF.

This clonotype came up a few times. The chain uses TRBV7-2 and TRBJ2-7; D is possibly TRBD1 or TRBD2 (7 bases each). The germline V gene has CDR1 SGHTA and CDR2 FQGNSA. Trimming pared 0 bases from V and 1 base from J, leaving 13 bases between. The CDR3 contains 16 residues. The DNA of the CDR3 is TGTGCCAGCAGCTTAGCGGCAGGGGGGGTGTCCTACGAGCAGTACTTC. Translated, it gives CASSLAAGGVSYEQYF.

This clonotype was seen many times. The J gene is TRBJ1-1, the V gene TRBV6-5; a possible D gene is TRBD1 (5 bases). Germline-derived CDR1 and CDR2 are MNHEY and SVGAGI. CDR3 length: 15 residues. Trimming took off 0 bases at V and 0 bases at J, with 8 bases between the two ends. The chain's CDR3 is CASSYSGRMNTEAFF. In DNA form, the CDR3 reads TGTGCCAGCAGTTACTCGGGGCGGATGAACACTGAAGCTTTCTTT.

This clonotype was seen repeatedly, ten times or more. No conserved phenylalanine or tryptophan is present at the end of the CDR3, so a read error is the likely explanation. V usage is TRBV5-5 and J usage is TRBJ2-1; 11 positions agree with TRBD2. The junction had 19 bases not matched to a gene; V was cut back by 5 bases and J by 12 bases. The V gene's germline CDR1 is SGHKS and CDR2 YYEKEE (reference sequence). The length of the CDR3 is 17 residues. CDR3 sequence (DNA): TGTGCCAGCAGTCTACGTCTGCAGGCTAGCGGGGGGACAGGGCAGTTCTCC. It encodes CASSLRLQASGGTGQFS.

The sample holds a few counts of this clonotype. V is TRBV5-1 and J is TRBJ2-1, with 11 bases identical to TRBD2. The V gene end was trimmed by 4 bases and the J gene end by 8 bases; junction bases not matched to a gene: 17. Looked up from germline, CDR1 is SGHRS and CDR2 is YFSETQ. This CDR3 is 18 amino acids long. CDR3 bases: TGCGCCAGCAGCGGGGGTGGCCTAGCGGGAGGAAGGGGCGATGAGCAGTTCTTC. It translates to CASSGGGLAGGRGDEQFF.

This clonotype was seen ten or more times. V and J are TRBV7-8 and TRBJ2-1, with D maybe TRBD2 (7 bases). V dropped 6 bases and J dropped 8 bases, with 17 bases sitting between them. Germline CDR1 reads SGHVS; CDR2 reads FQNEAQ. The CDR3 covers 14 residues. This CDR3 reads CASRGGPVPHEQFF. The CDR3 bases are TGTGCCAGCAGGGGGGGGCCGGTTCCTCATGAGCAGTTCTTC. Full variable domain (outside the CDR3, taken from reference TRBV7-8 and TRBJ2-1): GAGVSQSPRYKVAKRGQDVALRCDPISGHVSLFWYQQALGQGPEFLTYFQNEAQLDKSGLPSDRFFAERPEGSVSTLKIQRTQQEDSAVYLCASRGGPVPHEQFFGPGTRLTVL.

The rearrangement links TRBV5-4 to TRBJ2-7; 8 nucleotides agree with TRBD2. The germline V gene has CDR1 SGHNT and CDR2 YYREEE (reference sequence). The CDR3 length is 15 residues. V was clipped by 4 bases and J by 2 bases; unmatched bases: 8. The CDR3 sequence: CASSRGGTRTYEQYF. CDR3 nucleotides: TGTGCCAGCAGCAGAGGGGGGACTAGGACCTACGAGCAGTACTTC. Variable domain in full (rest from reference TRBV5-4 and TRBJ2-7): ETGVTQSPTHLIKTRGQQVTLRCSSQSGHNTVSWYQQALGQGPQFIFQYYREEENGRGNFPPRFSGLQFPNYSSELNVNALELDDSALYLCASSRGGTRTYEQYFGPGTRLTVT.

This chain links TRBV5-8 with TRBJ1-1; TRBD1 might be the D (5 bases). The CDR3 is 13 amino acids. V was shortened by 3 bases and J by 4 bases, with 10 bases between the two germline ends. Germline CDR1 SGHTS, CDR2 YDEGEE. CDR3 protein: CASSSRVGTEAFF. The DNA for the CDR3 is TGTGCCAGCAGCTCCAGGGTTGGCACTGAAGCTTTCTTT. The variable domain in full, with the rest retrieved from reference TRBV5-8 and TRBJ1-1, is EAGVTQSPTHLIKTRGQQATLRCSPISGHTSVYWYQQALGLGLQFLLWYDEGEERNRGNFPPRFSGRQFPNYSSELNVNALELEDSALYLCASSSRVGTEAFFGQGTRLTVV.

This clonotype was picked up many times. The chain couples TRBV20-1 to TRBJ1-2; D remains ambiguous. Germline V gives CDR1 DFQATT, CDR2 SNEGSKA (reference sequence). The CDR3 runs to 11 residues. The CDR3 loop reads CKTEANYGYTF. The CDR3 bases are TGCAAGACCGAAGCTAACTATGGCTACACCTTC.

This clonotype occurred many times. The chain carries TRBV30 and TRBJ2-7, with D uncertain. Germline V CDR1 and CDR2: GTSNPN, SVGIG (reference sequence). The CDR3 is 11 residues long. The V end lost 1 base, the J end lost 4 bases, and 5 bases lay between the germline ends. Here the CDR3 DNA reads TGTGCCTGGAGTGCGATTTACGAGCAGTACTTC. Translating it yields CAWSAIYEQYF. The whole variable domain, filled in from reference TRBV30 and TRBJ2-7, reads SQTIHQWPATLVQPVGSPLSLECTVEGTSNPNLYWYRQAAGRGLQLLFYSVGIGQISSEVPQNLSASRPQDRQFILSSKKLLLSDSGFYLCAWSAIYEQYFGPGTRLTVT.

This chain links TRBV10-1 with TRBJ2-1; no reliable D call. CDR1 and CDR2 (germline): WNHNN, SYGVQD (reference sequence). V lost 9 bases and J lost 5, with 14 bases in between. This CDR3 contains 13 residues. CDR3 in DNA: TGCGCCAGGAACACTAAGAGAGACAATGAGCAGTTCTTC. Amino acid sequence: CARNTKRDNEQFF.

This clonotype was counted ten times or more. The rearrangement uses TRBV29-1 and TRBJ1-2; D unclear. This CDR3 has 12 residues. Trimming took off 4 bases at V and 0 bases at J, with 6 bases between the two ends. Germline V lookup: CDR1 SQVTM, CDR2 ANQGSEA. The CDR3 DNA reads TGCAGCGTTGGTTGGGCTAACTATGGCTACACCTTC. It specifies CSVGWANYGYTF.

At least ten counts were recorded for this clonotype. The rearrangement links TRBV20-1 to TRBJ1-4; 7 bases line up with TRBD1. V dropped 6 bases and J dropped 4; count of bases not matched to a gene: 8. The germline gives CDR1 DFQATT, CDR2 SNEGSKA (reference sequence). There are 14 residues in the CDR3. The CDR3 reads CSAAEGGFNEKLFF. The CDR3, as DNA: TGCAGTGCGGCGGAAGGGGGCTTTAATGAAAAACTGTTTTTT.

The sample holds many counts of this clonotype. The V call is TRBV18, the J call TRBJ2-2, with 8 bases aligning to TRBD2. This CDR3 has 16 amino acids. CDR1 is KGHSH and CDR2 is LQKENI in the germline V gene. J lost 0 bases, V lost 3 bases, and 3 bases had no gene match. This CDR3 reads CASSPTSGPNTGELFF. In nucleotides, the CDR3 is TGTGCCAGCTCACCTACTAGCGGCCCGAACACCGGGGAGCTGTTTTTT.

The CDR3 sequence: CASSYWPGDTEAFF. CDR3 bases: TGTGCCAGCAGCTATTGGCCGGGGGACACTGAAGCTTTCTTT. The V gene is TRBV7-9, the J gene TRBJ1-1; D is possibly TRBD1 (5 bases). The CDR3 extends over 14 amino acids. CDR1 is SEHNR, CDR2 FQNEAQ, per germline (reference sequence). V dropped 4 bases and J dropped 3 bases, with 12 bases sitting between them.